The 20 T cell receptor beta chains below were found in one sample sequenced in a study of control samples from healthy donors and cancer patients. Method: immunoSEQ multiplex PCR; TCRdb's copy keeps in-frame clones and lacks some. Here the sample spans around 150,000 clones, roughly 90% being singletons. The source material was blood. Source of these receptors: a man aged 25-45 years in good health.

V usage is TRBV21-1 and J usage is TRBJ1-2. TRBV21-1 is reported as a pseudogene. The CDR3 length is 13 residues. The CDR3 nucleotides read TGTGCCAGCAGCAAGGTAGGAGATGATGGCTACACCTTC. It specifies CASSKVGDDGYTF.

The chain uses TRBV11-2 and TRBJ1-3, with D hard to call. Germline V CDR1 and CDR2: SGHAT, FQNNGV. With 0 bases removed from V and 0 bases from J, the gap between germline ends came to 15 bases. This CDR3 region has 18 residues. CDR3 protein: CASSLDLLYGTSGNTIYF. CDR3 DNA: TGTGCCAGCAGCTTAGATCTGTTATACGGAACCTCTGGAAACACCATATATTTT. Based on the CDR3 plus reference TRBV11-2 and TRBJ1-3, the full variable domain is EAGVAQSPRYKIIEKRQSVAFWCNPISGHATLYWYQQILGQGPKLLIQFQNNGVVDDSQLPKDRFSAERLKGVDSTLKIQPAKLEDSAVYLCASSLDLLYGTSGNTIYFGEGSWLTVV.

CDR3: CATSRGQGNSPLHF. The CDR3, as DNA: TGTGCCACCAGCAGAGGACAGGGAAACTCACCCCTCCACTTT. The rearrangement links TRBV15 to TRBJ1-6; 7 bases map to TRBD1. The CDR3 is 14 residues long. The V segment lost 1 base and the J segment 10 bases; nucleotides outside the gene matches: 4. Germline loops: CDR1 LNHNV, CDR2 YYDKDF (reference sequence).

The V and J genes are TRBV28 and TRBJ1-1; 8 bases line up with TRBD1. The CDR3 is 12 amino acids. With 1 base clipped from V and 13 bases from J, the junction kept 5 bases outside the gene matches. CDR1 and CDR2 (germline): MDHEN, SYDVKM. The CDR3: CASSLLTGGIFF. The CDR3, as DNA: TGTGCCAGCAGTTTATTAACAGGGGGAATTTTCTTT.

There are a few counts of this clone. The chain carries TRBV11-3 and TRBJ2-1; D is perhaps TRBD1 (6 bases). The CDR3 sequence is 12 residues long. The germline CDR1 and CDR2 sequences are SGHNT and YENEEA. Trimming took off 4 bases at V and 10 bases at J, with 11 bases between the two ends. This chain's CDR3 is CASSSTGYEQFF. The CDR3 DNA follows: TGTGCCAGCAGCTCCACAGGGTACGAGCAGTTCTTC. The complete variable domain, with remaining parts taken from reference TRBV11-3 and TRBJ2-1, reads EAGVVQSPRYKIIEKKQPVAFWCNPISGHNTLYWYLQNLGQGPELLIRYENEEAVDDSQLPKDRFSAERLKGVDSTLKIQPAELGDSAVYLCASSSTGYEQFFGPGTRLTVL.

The DNA of the CDR3 is TGTGCCAGCAGCTTAGAGCTACAGGGAATCTCCTACAATGAGCAGTTCTTC. Its translation is CASSLELQGISYNEQFF. The chain employs TRBV11-2 and TRBJ2-1, with D possibly matching TRBD1 (6 bases). Trimming removed 0 bases from V and 0 bases from J, with 12 bases in between. CDR3 length: 17 residues. Germline V CDR1 and CDR2: SGHAT, FQNNGV.

This chain links TRBV19 with TRBJ1-3; D unresolved. The CDR3 covers 18 residues. Germline values: CDR1 LNHDA, CDR2 SQIVND (reference sequence). The V gene lost 5 bases and the J gene lost 0 bases, with 20 bases spanning the gap. The CDR3 bases are TGTGCCAGTAGTCCTCTCGACCGGCGAACCAACTCTGGAAACACCATATATTTT. It specifies CASSPLDRRTNSGNTIYF.

The chain couples TRBV3-1 (or the pseudogene TRBV3-2) to TRBJ2-7; the match to TRBD1 covers 8 bases. Germline CDR1 reads LGHDT; CDR2 reads YNNKEL (reference sequence). V trimming: 2 bases; J trimming: 4 bases; junction bases outside the gene matches: 4. The CDR3 runs 14 residues. The chain's CDR3 is CASSQRTGLYEQYF. CDR3 nucleotide sequence: TGTGCCAGCAGCCAAAGGACAGGGCTTTACGAGCAGTACTTC.

This chain joins TRBV20-1 and TRBJ2-5; unclear D gene. The CDR3 contains 10 residues. V was cut by 6 bases and J by 13 bases, with 15 bases left in between. Germline CDR1 is DFQATT and CDR2 is SNEGSKA (reference sequence). The CDR3 DNA is TGCAGTGCAAACGACACCGTGGGGTACTTC. It codes for CSANDTVGYF.

V and J are TRBV6-1 and TRBJ2-2; no reliable D call. The V gene's germline CDR1 is MNHNS and CDR2 SASEGT. Trimming took off 2 bases at V and 2 bases at J, with 6 bases between the two ends. The CDR3 contains 14 residues. CDR3 nucleotide sequence: TGTGCCAGCAGTGAAACTCTAAACACCGGGGAGCTGTTTTTT. This sequence encodes CASSETLNTGELFF.

V and J are TRBV18 and TRBJ1-1; no clear D. Trimming took off 3 bases at V and 2 bases at J, with 7 bases between the two ends. Germline loops: CDR1 KGHSH, CDR2 LQKENI. The length of the CDR3 is 13 residues. The chain's CDR3 is CASSPALNTEAFF. The CDR3 DNA reads TGTGCCAGCTCACCGGCACTTAACACTGAAGCTTTCTTT.

The chain joins TRBV7-9 to TRBJ1-4; a weak D match, TRBD1 (6 bases). Trimming left V 1 base short and J 4 bases short, with 10 bases between. The germline V gene encodes CDR1 SEHNR and CDR2 FQNEAQ (reference sequence). CDR3 length: 15 amino acids. The CDR3 DNA reads as TGTGCCAGCAGCTTAGAGGACAGTTTTAATGAAAAACTGTTTTTT. Amino acids: CASSLEDSFNEKLFF.

The chain uses TRBV5-1 and TRBJ2-1; 9 positions agree with TRBD2. V lost 4 bases, J lost 1 base, and 9 bases stayed unmatched. This CDR3 contains 17 residues. The V gene's germline CDR1 is SGHRS and CDR2 YFSETQ. CDR3 in amino acids: CASSPSSSGRSYNEQFF. CDR3 DNA: TGCGCCAGCAGCCCTAGTTCCAGCGGGAGGTCCTACAATGAGCAGTTCTTC.

This sequence joins TRBV25-1 and TRBJ1-4, with no clear D. The CDR3 covers 15 residues. V was trimmed by 2 bases and J by 0 bases, leaving 7 bases between them. Germline V CDR1 and CDR2: MGHDK, SYGVNS. CDR3: CASSEASATNEKLFF. DNA for the CDR3: TGTGCCAGCAGTGAAGCAAGTGCAACTAATGAAAAACTGTTTTTT.

The rearrangement uses TRBV7-9 and TRBJ2-1; the D is unclear. The CDR3 runs 15 residues. Germline V gives CDR1 SEHNR, CDR2 FQNEAQ (reference sequence). Trimming removed 1 base at V and 4 bases at J, with 11 bases between. The CDR3 sequence: CASSLDRIGYNEQFF. CDR3 sequence (DNA): TGTGCCAGCAGCTTAGATAGGATAGGATACAATGAGCAGTTCTTC.

V usage is TRBV6-2 or TRBV6-3 and J usage is TRBJ2-2, with 8 nucleotides matching TRBD1. Germline loops: CDR1 MNHEY, CDR2 SVGEGT. The CDR3 contains 16 residues. The V gene end was trimmed by 5 bases and the J gene end by 1 base; junction bases not matched to a gene: 6. CDR3 in amino acids: CASSRRTGRNTGELFF. The CDR3 nucleotides are TGTGCCAGCAGTCGTCGGACAGGGAGGAACACCGGGGAGCTGTTTTTT.

This clone was found once. V gene TRBV4-1 combines with J gene TRBJ1-6; D gene uncertain. V lost 4 bases, J lost 14 bases, and 18 bases lay in between. The CDR3 covers 14 residues. From germline, CDR1 is MGHRA and CDR2 YSYEKL. The CDR3 sequence is CASSPGPPIEALHF. CDR3 nucleotide sequence: TGCGCCAGCAGCCCCGGCCCCCCAATTGAGGCCCTCCACTTT.

The V gene is TRBV3-1 (or the pseudogene TRBV3-2), the J gene TRBJ2-1; 9 bases line up with TRBD1. Trimming took 3 bases from V and 3 from J; bases not matched to a gene: 9. Germline lookup yields CDR1 LGHDT and CDR2 YNNKEL (reference sequence). The CDR3 spans 17 residues. Here the CDR3 DNA reads TGTGCCAGCAGCCACCTACAGGGGGCGCCCCGCTACAATGAGCAGTTCTTC. Its protein is CASSHLQGAPRYNEQFF.

This rearrangement joins TRBV3-1 (or the pseudogene TRBV3-2) to TRBJ1-1; a possible D gene is TRBD1 (5 bases). The V and J ends lost 3 bases and 1 base respectively, with 9 bases between them. Germline V gives CDR1 LGHDT, CDR2 YNNKEL (reference sequence). The CDR3 runs 14 residues. In DNA, the CDR3 is TGTGCCAGCAGCCAGGACACACCGAACACTGAAGCTTTCTTT. Residues: CASSQDTPNTEAFF.

The chain joins TRBV19 to TRBJ1-2; weak D call: TRBD1 (5 bases). V dropped 7 bases and J dropped 4 bases, with 13 bases sitting between them. CDR1 and CDR2 from the germline V gene are LNHDA and SQIVND (reference sequence). This CDR3 spans 13 amino acids. CDR3 sequence: CASTPQGSYGYTF. The CDR3 DNA is TGTGCCAGTACTCCCCAGGGCAGCTATGGCTACACCTTC.